This TCR beta chain was captured by sequencing in a study of regulatory T cells in long-lasting Graves disease (dated by TCRdb to about 2021). Regarding the study in general: To count as having persistent Graves' disease, a patient had to have received antithyroid drug treatment for over 5 years with TSH receptor autoantibodies remaining persistently positive. Patients with persistent Graves' disease were compared with patients with newly diagnosed Graves' disease using TCR sequencing and RNA sequencing of peripheral blood. The study took place in China and was registered as a clinical trial. A total of about 33 samples underwent TCR sequencing, from around 13 patients with persistent Graves' disease and some 20 patients with newly diagnosed Graves' disease. Antithyroid drugs had been taken for approximately 10 years on average by persistent Graves' disease patients in the clinical cohort.

Libraries were constructed by multiplex PCR. TCRdb names Illumina HiSeq 4000 as the instrument used. iRepertoire HTBI primers and Arm-PCR amplification of CDR3 regions were used to construct TCR beta libraries. Gel purification was performed on PCR products prior to sequencing. The study's own analysis went as follows. Gene usage analysis of CDR3 amino acid clonotypes relied on the 60 to 65 TRBV and 14 TRBJ segments identified across samples. COPE and FqMerger were used to merge the filtered high-quality paired reads into contigs. BLAST was used to align contigs to IMGT TRBV, TRBD and TRBJ reference genes, and CDR3 was defined according to IMGT. Any clonotype with a frequency above 0.1% was classified as a highly expanded clone. Shannon entropy was used to measure repertoire diversity, and the Gini coefficient was used to measure V-J evenness. A clonotype found in more than one individual was treated as public. The public reads were reanalyzed by TCRdb: fastp trimming at Q25, MiXCR alignment, in-frame beta chains only. Records with the same CDR3 protein are collapsed into one entry carrying the most frequent genes and DNA. The V and J calls come from TCRdb's annotation, not from the publication. Here the sample has around 510,000 distinct CDR3 sequences; 20% occur a single time. 7% to 10% of the sample is held by the ten biggest clonotypes.

The full study reports these points: Preferential use of TRBV28, TRBJ1-2 and TRBJ2-5 was observed in persistent disease, whereas TRBV20-1 and TRBJ2-1 were favored in newly diagnosed disease. Sequencing and analysis were limited to the TCR beta chain. Lower TCR Shannon entropy and fewer highly expanded clones were observed in persistent Graves' disease patients than in newly diagnosed patients, which suggested clonal expansion. The authors noted that the small sample size was a limitation that may lower accuracy. A larger number of public clonotypes was shared among persistent patients (about 2,700) than among newly diagnosed patients (roughly 980). The study examined only peripheral blood because the primary lesion, thyroid tissue, could not be accessed.

V and J lose 10 bases and 7 bases, and a span of 22 bases separates them. Looking up the germline V gene yields CDR1 MNHNS and CDR2 SASEGT. Counted from cysteine to phenylalanine, this CDR3 has 14 amino acids. Only the CDR3 part of the read is kept: 42 bases, read in frame from the first base. This clonotype was seen ten or more times. There is no known antigen for this receptor. Base quality data are lacking; no much larger clone is found one base away. The sample's time point label, in plain terms: persistent/refractory GD, antithyroid drugs over 5 years with positive TRAb. RNA was extracted from PBMCs in TRIzol for both TCR sequencing and RNA sequencing. Graves' disease was diagnosed according to American Thyroid Association guidelines. Recruitment of patients was carried out at an endocrinology department in Xi'an, China. Each patient gave approximately 10 milliliters of peripheral blood, collected in an EDTA anticoagulant tube. PBMCs were isolated by Ficoll Paque Plus density gradient separation without further T cell sorting. An Agilent 2100 Bioanalyzer and agarose gel were used to check RNA quality, and a NanoDrop 2000 was used to measure RNA concentration.

The clonotype originates from a female donor with Graves disease. The chain uses TRBV6-1 and TRBJ1-2; tentative D gene TRBD1, with 5 bases matching. Sequencing used peripheral blood mononuclear cells (PBMCs), obtained when the disease was refractory, from a patient treated with antithyroid drugs. The CDR3 protein is CAIYGGGARPGYTF. The DNA sequence is given as TGTGCCATCTACGGAGGAGGGGCTCGTCCTGGCTACACCTTC.